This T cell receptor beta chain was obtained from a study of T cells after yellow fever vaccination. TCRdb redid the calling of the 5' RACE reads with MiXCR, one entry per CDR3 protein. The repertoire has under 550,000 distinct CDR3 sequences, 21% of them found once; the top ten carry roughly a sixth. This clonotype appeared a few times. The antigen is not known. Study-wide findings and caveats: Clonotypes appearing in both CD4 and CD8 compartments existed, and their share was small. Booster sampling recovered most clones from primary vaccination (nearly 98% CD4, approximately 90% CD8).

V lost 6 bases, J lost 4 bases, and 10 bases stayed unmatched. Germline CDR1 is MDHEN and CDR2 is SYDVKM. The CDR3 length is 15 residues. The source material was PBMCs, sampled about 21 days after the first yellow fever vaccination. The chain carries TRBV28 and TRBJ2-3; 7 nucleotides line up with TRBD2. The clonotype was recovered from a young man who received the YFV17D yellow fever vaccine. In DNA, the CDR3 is TGTGCCAGCAGCCCTGGGGGGGGGGGAGCAGATACGCAGTATTTT. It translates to CASSPGGGGADTQYF.